This T cell receptor (beta chain) was profiled in a study of siplizumab effects on memory and regulatory T cells. Whole-study results and caveats: A small minority of alloreactive clones were mapped to unstimulated subsets. It was never confirmed that proliferating Tregs from siplizumab cultures were suppressive.

The assay was immunoSEQ multiplex PCR, and TCRdb's table has in-frame clones only and misses some. The sample consists of around 83,000 clones, 85% to 90% of them appearing once. V was shortened by 7 bases and J by 2 bases, with 21 bases between the two germline ends. Germline V gene sequence: CDR1 MRHNA, CDR2 SNTAGT. CDR3 length: 16 amino acids. On this clone itself: The antigen remains undetermined.

This sequence originates from a human donor in good health. Sequenced input: CD4+ T cells sorted from blood. The gene calls are TRBV6-4 and TRBJ2-7; possible D gene TRBD2, 5 bases. The CDR3 spells CASILTSTLAPYEQYF. The CDR3 DNA is TGTGCCAGCATTCTGACCTCGACGCTAGCTCCCTACGAGCAGTACTTC.